A single sample gave rise to the 15 T cell receptor beta chains below, sequenced in a study of blood T cell repertoires in COVID-19 (dated by TCRdb to the early 2020s). The library came from the immunoSEQ multiplex PCR assay. Held by TCRdb, this immuneACCESS table contains in-frame sequences only and omits some clones. Under half of the omission traces to an unresolved V gene where checked; the cause of the rest is unknown. This sample gives about 490,000 clones in total; approximately 85% of them show up just once. In total, the top ten clones hold roughly 3.2% of the sample. Material for sequencing was peripheral blood. Receptor source: a human donor in a cohort sampled during active COVID-19.

The chain links TRBV19 to TRBJ2-2; perhaps TRBD2 as D (5 bases). The germline V and J ends were trimmed by 3 bases and 2 bases, with 7 bases remaining between them. CDR1 and CDR2 (germline): LNHDA, SQIVND (reference sequence). This CDR3 region has 14 residues. Here the CDR3 DNA reads TGTGCCAGTAGTATTGGACTTAACACCGGGGAGCTGTTTTTT. This sequence encodes CASSIGLNTGELFF.

V gene TRBV5-8 combines with J gene TRBJ1-4, with D possibly matching TRBD1 (5 bases). Germline values: CDR1 SGHTS, CDR2 YDEGEE. V shed 1 base and J shed 0 bases, with 13 bases lying between them. The length of the CDR3 is 17 residues. The CDR3 sequence: CASSLWQGGTTNEKLFF. CDR3 sequence (DNA): TGTGCCAGCAGCTTGTGGCAGGGAGGAACAACTAATGAAAAACTGTTTTTT.

V usage is TRBV24-1 and J usage is TRBJ2-1, with TRBD2 matching over 12 bases. CDR1 KGHDR and CDR2 SFDVKD come from the germline V gene. Losses at the gene ends were 9 bases for V and 6 bases for J; bases not matched to a gene: 2. This CDR3 has 13 amino acids. CDR3 in amino acids: CATGLAGRNEQFF. The CDR3 bases are TGTGCCACCGGACTAGCGGGACGCAATGAGCAGTTCTTC.

CDR3: CASSKGNSYEQYF. CDR3 nucleotides: TGTGCCAGCAGCAAAGGTAACAGCTACGAGCAGTACTTC. The rearrangement joins TRBV6-5 to TRBJ2-7; no firm D call. Trimming removed 6 bases at V and 3 bases at J, with 12 bases between. The CDR3 runs 13 residues. Germline V gives CDR1 MNHEY, CDR2 SVGAGI.

V gene TRBV4-2 combines with J gene TRBJ1-2, with 8 bases lining up with TRBD1. Trimming removed 3 bases from V and 5 bases from J; junction bases left unmatched: 8. CDR1 and CDR2 (germline): LGHNA, YNFKEQ. The CDR3 loop spans 15 amino acids. The CDR3 loop is CASSQGQAPWYGYTF. Here the CDR3 DNA reads TGTGCCAGCAGCCAGGGACAGGCGCCCTGGTATGGCTACACCTTC.

The rearrangement links TRBV5-8 to TRBJ2-7, with D possibly matching TRBD1 (5 bases). This CDR3 is built from 14 residues. Germline V CDR1 and CDR2: SGHTS, YDEGEE. The germline V and J ends were trimmed by 3 bases and 4 bases, with 14 bases remaining between them. The CDR3 nucleotides are TGTGCCAGCAGCTGGCGCAGGGCTAGATACGAGCAGTACTTC. As protein: CASSWRRARYEQYF.

The genes are TRBV18 and TRBJ2-2; 10 positions agree with TRBD2. CDR1 is KGHSH and CDR2 is LQKENI in the germline V gene. With V trimmed by 0 bases and J by 2 bases, 3 bases remained unmatched. This CDR3 is 17 amino acids long. The CDR3 DNA reads TGTGCCAGCTCACCACCTAGACTAGCGGGTAACACCGGGGAGCTGTTTTTT. Its translation: CASSPPRLAGNTGELFF.

The DNA of the CDR3 is TGTGCCAGCAGTTTTAGGACAGGGGTCAATGAGCAGTTCTTC. Translation: CASSFRTGVNEQFF. The chain employs TRBV6-2 or TRBV6-3 and TRBJ2-1, with TRBD1 matching 9 bases. With 4 bases clipped from V and 6 bases from J, the junction kept 4 bases outside the gene matches. Germline lookup yields CDR1 MNHEY and CDR2 SVGEGT. The CDR3 is 14 residues long.

This chain links TRBV2 with TRBJ2-5, with a possible D match to TRBD1 (5 bases). Between the trimmed V and J ends, which lost 5 bases and 1 base, there was a span of 11 bases. CDR3 length: 14 amino acids. Germline assignment: CDR1 SNHLY and CDR2 FYNNEI. The CDR3 sequence is CASSPRQSQETQYF. CDR3 bases: TGTGCCAGCAGTCCCCGACAGAGCCAAGAGACCCAGTACTTC.

The chain combines TRBV5-6 with TRBJ2-1; weak D call: TRBD1 (6 bases). Germline V gene sequence: CDR1 SGHDT, CDR2 YYEEEE. Trimming took 0 bases from V and 6 from J, leaving 10 bases between them. The CDR3 runs to 14 residues. Here the CDR3 reads CASSLGGQFNEQFF. The CDR3 DNA is TGTGCCAGCAGCTTGGGCGGACAGTTCAATGAGCAGTTCTTC.

The chain links TRBV5-5 to TRBJ2-7; TRBD1 aligns across 7 bases. The CDR3 spans 15 residues. From germline, CDR1 is SGHKS and CDR2 YYEKEE (reference sequence). Trimming removed 4 bases from V and 6 bases from J; junction bases left unmatched: 13. This chain's CDR3 is CASSGTGTASPEQYF. CDR3 sequence (DNA): TGTGCCAGCAGCGGGACCGGGACAGCCTCTCCCGAGCAGTACTTC.

The rearrangement links TRBV12-5 to TRBJ1-1; TRBD1 aligns across 11 bases. Germline loops: CDR1 LGHNT, CDR2 FRNRAP. Trimming took 4 bases from V and 4 from J; bases not matched to a gene: 14. The CDR3 is made up of 18 amino acids. The CDR3 loop reads CASGSNLRTGGWSTEAFF. The DNA of the CDR3 is TGTGCTAGTGGTTCGAACCTCAGGACAGGGGGCTGGAGCACTGAAGCTTTCTTT. The variable domain in full, completed from reference TRBV12-5 and TRBJ1-1, reads DARVTQTPRHKVTEMGQEVTMRCQPILGHNTVFWYRQTMMQGLELLAYFRNRAPLDDSGMPKDRFSAEMPDATLATLKIQPSEPRDSAVYFCASGSNLRTGGWSTEAFFGQGTRLTVV.

This sequence joins TRBV30 and TRBJ2-3; 7 bases are a match to TRBD1. The CDR3 has 18 residues. V gave up 0 bases and J gave up 2 bases; unmatched junction bases: 14. Germline values: CDR1 GTSNPN, CDR2 SVGIG (reference sequence). CDR3 bases: TGTGCCTGGAGTGTAGGGGAAGGACAGGAATCCATCACAGATACGCAGTATTTT. Translation: CAWSVGEGQESITDTQYF. The full variable domain, in which reference TRBV30 and TRBJ2-3 provide the parts outside the CDR3, is SQTIHQWPATLVQPVGSPLSLECTVEGTSNPNLYWYRQAAGRGLQLLFYSVGIGQISSEVPQNLSASRPQDRQFILSSKKLLLSDSGFYLCAWSVGEGQESITDTQYFGPGTRLTVL.

The CDR3 loop reads CASSRTGYEQYF. The CDR3 DNA reads as TGTGCCAGCAGCAGGACAGGCTACGAGCAGTACTTC. The rearrangement uses TRBV14 and TRBJ2-7; 7 bases align to TRBD1. CDR1 and CDR2 from the germline V gene are SGHDN and FVKESK. The V segment lost 5 bases and the J segment 3 bases; nucleotides outside the gene matches: 1. The CDR3 has 12 amino acids.

V and J are TRBV3-1 (or the pseudogene TRBV3-2) and TRBJ1-1, with D tentatively TRBD1 (6 bases). Trimming cost V 2 bases and J 3 bases, with 13 bases left between them. The CDR3 totals 15 residues. Germline CDR1 is LGHDT and CDR2 is YNNKEL (reference sequence). CDR3 DNA sequence: TGTGCCAGCAGCCAAAGTCACAGGGCAGACACTGAAGCTTTCTTT. Protein product: CASSQSHRADTEAFF.